The rows below give T cell receptor beta chains drawn from one sample of a study of cytomegalovirus exposure and HLA in healthy donors. Clones were sequenced by immunoSEQ multiplex PCR, and TCRdb holds only the in-frame ones, with some missing. The sample holds some 150,000 clones, roughly three quarters seen once. Material: PBMCs. The receptor set was obtained from a woman in her 50s in good health and CMV-seronegative. Each CDR3 is given with its conserved first and last residue. D genes are given only for firm matches. Size is stated for part of the rows, as once, few or many counts, or as a class when the clone is expanded.

NA	TRBV7-9	NA	TRBJ1-1	CASSLGAGKEAFF	TGTGCCAGCAGCTTAGGGGCAGGGAAGGAAGCTTTCTTT
few	TRBV19	TRBD1	TRBJ1-2	CASSITFGQGRFRGGYTF	TGTGCCAGTAGTATAACCTTTGGACAGGGAAGGTTTCGGGGTGGCTACACCTTC
NA	TRBV4-2	NA	TRBJ1-4	CASNQDRRLTNEKLFF	TGTGCCAGCAACCAAGATCGGAGGCTCACTAATGAAAAACTGTTTTTT
NA	TRBV2	NA	TRBJ2-3	CASRIAGRTDTQYF	TGTGCCAGTCGAATCGCAGGCCGCACAGATACGCAGTATTTT
NA	TRBV6-1	NA	TRBJ1-2	CASRADGGNNYGYTF	TGTGCCAGCAGGGCGGACGGGGGTAATAACTATGGCTACACCTTC
NA	TRBV30	TRBD1	TRBJ2-7	CAYDHGTGVGYEQYF	TGTGCCTACGACCACGGGACAGGCGTTGGGTACGAGCAGTACTTC
NA	TRBV12-5	TRBD1	TRBJ2-3	CASGLATSDRGQTDTQYF	TGTGCTAGTGGTTTGGCCACCTCGGACAGGGGGCAGACAGATACGCAGTATTTT
NA	TRBV19	TRBD1	TRBJ2-1	CASSITGGEQFF	TGTGCCAGTAGTATAACAGGGGGTGAGCAGTTCTTC
once	TRBV7-8	TRBD2	TRBJ2-5	CASSPGGGRLQETQYF	TGTGCCAGCAGCCCGGGCGGGGGGCGTCTTCAAGAGACCCAGTACTTC
NA	TRBV5-4	NA	TRBJ2-5	CASSPQVGQETQYF	TGTGCCAGCAGCCCACAGGTGGGGCAAGAGACCCAGTACTTC
NA	TRBV9	NA	TRBJ1-6	CASSVGNTGSYNSPLHF	TGTGCCAGCAGCGTAGGAAACACGGGGAGTTATAATTCACCCCTCCACTTT
NA	TRBV7-2	TRBD2	TRBJ2-1	CASSKLAGGYNEQFF	TGTGCCAGCAGCAAACTAGCGGGGGGTTACAATGAGCAGTTCTTC
NA	TRBV6-4	TRBD2	TRBJ2-3	CASSDSLRGSDTQYF	TGTGCCAGCAGTGACTCGCTGCGGGGGTCAGATACGCAGTATTTT
once	TRBV29-1	NA	TRBJ2-3	CSGGMEATDTQYF	TGCAGCGGAGGGATGGAGGCCACAGATACGCAGTATTTT